The rows below give T cell receptor beta chains drawn from one sample of a study of T cell repertoires in cytomegalovirus infection. TCRdb processed the reads anew with MiXCR; each CDR3 protein has one entry. The table has hundreds of thousands of distinct CDR3 sequences, about 42% seen once. These receptors have no known antigen. The sequences come from cultured PBMCs, collected from culture after CMV antigen stimulation. The receptor source for this set is a human donor in good health (CMV status not recorded). Some clones in this sample may be carry-over from other donors' samples. The CDR3 runs from the conserved cysteine through the conserved F or W. D genes are given only for firm matches. The size of a clone is reported for some rows only, either as once, few or many, or as a class for expanded clones.

length	D	size	V	J	DNA	CDR3
14	NA	NA	TRBV6-5	TRBJ1-4	TGTGCCAGCCGACAGGACGGATTTAATGAAAAACTGTTTTTT	CASRQDGFNEKLFF
15	NA	few	TRBV6-2/TRBV6-3	TRBJ2-1	TGTGCCAGCAGACAGGGGGGGCGGTCTTTCAATGAGCAGTTCTTC	CASRQGGRSFNEQFF
16	NA	few	TRBV7-2	TRBJ2-7	TGTGCCAGCAGCTTAGGGTCGTCCAGCCACCTCTACGAGCAGTACTTC	CASSLGSSSHLYEQYF
12	NA	NA	TRBV7-9	TRBJ1-1	TGTGCCAGCAGCTCGAACGTTCATGAAGCTTTCTTT	CASSSNVHEAFF
16	TRBD2	few	TRBV5-3	TRBJ2-2	TGTGCCAGCAGCCGAGGGACTAGCGGGAGGACCGGGGAGCTGTTTTTT	CASSRGTSGRTGELFF
14	TRBD1	NA	TRBV6-1	TRBJ1-1	TGTGCCAGCAGTTGGCAGGGGGCGTCGACTGAAGCTTTCTTT	CASSWQGASTEAFF
12	NA	once	TRBV6-2/TRBV6-3	TRBJ2-5	TGTGCCAGCAGTTCACGACATGGTGGTGGGGTCTTC	CASSSRHGGGVF
14	TRBD2	NA	TRBV6-4	TRBJ2-1	TGTGCCAGCAGTGCCGCGGGAGGGCCTAGTGAGCAGTTCTTC	CASSAAGGPSEQFF
14	NA	NA	TRBV19	TRBJ2-1	TGTGCCAGTAAGGAGGGTAGCTCCTACAATGAGCAGTTCTTC	CASKEGSSYNEQFF
15	NA	many	TRBV7-6	TRBJ2-7	TGTGCCAGCAGCTTAGCCCCGGACGTAACCTACGAGCAGTACTTC	CASSLAPDVTYEQYF
14	NA	NA	TRBV6-2/TRBV6-3	TRBJ1-5	TGTGCCAGCAGTTACATACCTGGCGGTCAGCCCCAGCATTTT	CASSYIPGGQPQHF
14	NA	NA	TRBV5-1	TRBJ2-3	TGCGCCAGCAGCTCGGACAGATTCACAGATACGCAGTATTTT	CASSSDRFTDTQYF
16	NA	NA	TRBV5-6	TRBJ1-1	TGTGCCAGCAGCTTGAGGTTCGGCGGGAGGAACACTGAAGCTTTCTTT	CASSLRFGGRNTEAFF
14	NA	many	TRBV7-2	TRBJ1-2	TGTGCCAGCAGCTCAGACGGGGAGGACTATGGCTACACCTTC	CASSSDGEDYGYTF